This T cell receptor beta chain originates from a study of control samples from healthy donors and cancer patients. The V gene lost 2 bases and the J gene lost 0 bases, with 10 bases spanning the gap. The CDR3 totals 16 residues. Germline lookup yields CDR1 MNHEY and CDR2 SVGAGI. Assay: immunoSEQ multiplex PCR; the TCRdb copy retains only in-frame clones and omits some. The table lists 78,000 or so clones, about 80% of them singletons. The receptor was isolated from a man between 50 and 59 years old in good health. The specimen sequenced was blood. This rearrangement joins TRBV6-5 to TRBJ1-4; a weak D match, TRBD1 (6 bases). The CDR3 loop is CASSYHGTTTNEKLFF. CDR3 in DNA: TGTGCCAGCAGTTACCACGGGACAACAACTAATGAAAAACTGTTTTTT.